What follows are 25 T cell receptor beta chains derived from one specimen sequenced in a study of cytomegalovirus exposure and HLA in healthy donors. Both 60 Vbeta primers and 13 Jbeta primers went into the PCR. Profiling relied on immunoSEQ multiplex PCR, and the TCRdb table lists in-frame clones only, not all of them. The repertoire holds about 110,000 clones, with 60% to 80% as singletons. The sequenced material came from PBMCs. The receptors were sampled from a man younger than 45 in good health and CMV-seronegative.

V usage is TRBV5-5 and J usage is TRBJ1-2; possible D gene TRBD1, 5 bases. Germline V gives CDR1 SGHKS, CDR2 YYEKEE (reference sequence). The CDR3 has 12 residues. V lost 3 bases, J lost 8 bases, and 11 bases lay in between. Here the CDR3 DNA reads TGTGCCAGCAGCTCGAACAGGAACGGCTACACCTTC. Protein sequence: CASSSNRNGYTF.

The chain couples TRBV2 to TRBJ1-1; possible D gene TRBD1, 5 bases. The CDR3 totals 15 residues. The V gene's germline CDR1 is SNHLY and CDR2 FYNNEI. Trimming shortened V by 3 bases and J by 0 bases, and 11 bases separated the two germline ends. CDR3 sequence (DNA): TGTGCCAGCAGTGATTCCAGGGTAATGAACACTGAAGCTTTCTTT. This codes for CASSDSRVMNTEAFF.

The CDR3 sequence is CASSPQGFGNTEAFF. CDR3 coding DNA: TGTGCCAGCAGTCCCCAGGGGTTCGGGAACACTGAAGCTTTCTTT. J is TRBJ1-1 and V is TRBV28; tentative D call: TRBD1 (6 bases). V was clipped by 5 bases and J by 1 base, with 14 bases between them. The germline CDR1 and CDR2 sequences are MDHEN and SYDVKM. The CDR3 length is 15 residues.

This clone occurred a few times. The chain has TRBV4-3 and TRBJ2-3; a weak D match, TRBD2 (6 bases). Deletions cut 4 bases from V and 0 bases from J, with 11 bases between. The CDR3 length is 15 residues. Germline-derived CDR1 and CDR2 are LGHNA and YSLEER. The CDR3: CASSPSGLSTDTQYF. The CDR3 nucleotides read TGCGCCAGCAGCCCAAGCGGGCTGAGCACAGATACGCAGTATTTT.

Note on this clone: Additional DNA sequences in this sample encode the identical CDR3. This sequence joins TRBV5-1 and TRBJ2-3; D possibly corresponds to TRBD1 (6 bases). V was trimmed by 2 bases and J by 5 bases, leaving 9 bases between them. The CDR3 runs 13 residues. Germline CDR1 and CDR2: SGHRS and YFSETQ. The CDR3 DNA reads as TGCGCCAGCAGCTTTTGGGGGCGAGATACGCAGTATTTT. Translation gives CASSFWGRDTQYF.

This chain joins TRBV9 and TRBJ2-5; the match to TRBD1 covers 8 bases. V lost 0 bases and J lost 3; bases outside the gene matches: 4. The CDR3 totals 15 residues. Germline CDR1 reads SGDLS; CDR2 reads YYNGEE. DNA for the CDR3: TGTGCCAGCAGCGTAGGTGGGACAGGTAAAGAGACCCAGTACTTC. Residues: CASSVGGTGKETQYF. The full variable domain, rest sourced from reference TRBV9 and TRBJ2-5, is DSGVTQTPKHLITATGQRVTLRCSPRSGDLSVYWYQQSLDQGLQFLIQYYNGEERAKGNILERFSAQQFPDLHSELNLSSLELGDSALYFCASSVGGTGKETQYFGPGTRLLVL.

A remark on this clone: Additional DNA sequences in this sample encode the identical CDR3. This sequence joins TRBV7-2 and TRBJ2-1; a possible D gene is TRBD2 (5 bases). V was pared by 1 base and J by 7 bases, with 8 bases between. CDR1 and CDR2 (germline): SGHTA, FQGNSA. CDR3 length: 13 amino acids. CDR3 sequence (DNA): TGTGCCAGCAGCTTAGTTCCGGGGAATGAGCAGTTCTTC. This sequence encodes CASSLVPGNEQFF.

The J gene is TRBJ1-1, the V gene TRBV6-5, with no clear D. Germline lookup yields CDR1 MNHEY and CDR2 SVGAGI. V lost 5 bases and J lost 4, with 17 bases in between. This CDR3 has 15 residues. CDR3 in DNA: TGTGCCAGCAGTACCTCCCGGAGGCGAACCACTGAAGCTTTCTTT. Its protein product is CASSTSRRRTTEAFF.

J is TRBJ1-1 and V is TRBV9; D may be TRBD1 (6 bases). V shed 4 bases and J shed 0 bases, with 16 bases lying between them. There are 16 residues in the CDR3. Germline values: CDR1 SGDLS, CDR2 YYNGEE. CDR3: CASSSHGGAVNTEAFF. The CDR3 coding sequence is TGTGCCAGCAGCTCACATGGGGGGGCGGTGAACACTGAAGCTTTCTTT. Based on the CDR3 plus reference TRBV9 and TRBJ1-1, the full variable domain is DSGVTQTPKHLITATGQRVTLRCSPRSGDLSVYWYQQSLDQGLQFLIQYYNGEERAKGNILERFSAQQFPDLHSELNLSSLELGDSALYFCASSSHGGAVNTEAFFGQGTRLTVV.

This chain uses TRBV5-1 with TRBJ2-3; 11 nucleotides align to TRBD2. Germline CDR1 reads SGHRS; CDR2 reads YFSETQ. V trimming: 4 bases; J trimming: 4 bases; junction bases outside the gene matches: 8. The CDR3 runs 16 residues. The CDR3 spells CASSLRTSGSADTQYF. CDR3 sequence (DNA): TGCGCCAGCAGCCTGCGCACTAGCGGGAGCGCAGATACGCAGTATTTT.

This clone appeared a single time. DNA of the CDR3: TGTGCCAGCAGCTTTCGGACAGGGGGCCGGAAGAACACTGAAGCTTTCTTT. This codes for CASSFRTGGRKNTEAFF. The gene calls are TRBV11-2 and TRBJ1-1; 11 bases are a match to TRBD1. The CDR3 extends over 17 amino acids. J lost 1 base, V lost 3 bases, and 7 bases had no gene match. The germline V gene has CDR1 SGHAT and CDR2 FQNNGV.

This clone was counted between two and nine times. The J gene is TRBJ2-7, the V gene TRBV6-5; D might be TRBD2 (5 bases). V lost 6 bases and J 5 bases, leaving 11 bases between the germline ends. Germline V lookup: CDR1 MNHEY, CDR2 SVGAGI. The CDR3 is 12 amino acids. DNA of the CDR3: TGTGCCAGCAGGGCCGCCGGGGACGAGCAGTACTTC. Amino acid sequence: CASRAAGDEQYF.

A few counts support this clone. This CDR3 reads CASSSPGLAALLRNEQFF. The CDR3 DNA reads TGTGCCAGCAGCTCACCGGGACTAGCGGCTCTTTTACGGAATGAGCAGTTCTTC. The rearrangement links TRBV7-2 to TRBJ2-1, with 11 nucleotides matching TRBD2. CDR3 length: 18 residues. V gave up 4 bases and J gave up 7 bases; unmatched junction bases: 15. The germline V gene has CDR1 SGHTA and CDR2 FQGNSA.

The CDR3 is CASGAGTRYGYTF. The CDR3 region has the DNA TGTGCCAGCGGCGCCGGGACACGTTATGGCTACACCTTC. The chain employs TRBV9 and TRBJ1-2; TRBD1 might be the D (6 bases). Trimming removed 7 bases at V and 5 bases at J, with 15 bases between. Germline loops: CDR1 SGDLS, CDR2 YYNGEE. The CDR3 runs 13 residues.

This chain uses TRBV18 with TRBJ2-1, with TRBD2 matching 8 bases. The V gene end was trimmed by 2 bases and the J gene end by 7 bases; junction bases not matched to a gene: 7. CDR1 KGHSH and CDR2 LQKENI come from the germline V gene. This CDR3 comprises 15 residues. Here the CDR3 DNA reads TGTGCCAGCTCACCAGGGGGCGGGAGGTTGAATGAGCAGTTCTTC. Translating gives CASSPGGGRLNEQFF. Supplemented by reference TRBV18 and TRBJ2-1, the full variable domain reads NAGVMQNPRHLVRRRGQEARLRCSPMKGHSHVYWYRQLPEEGLKFMVYLQKENIIDESGMPKERFSAEFPKEGPSILRIQQVVRGDSAAYFCASSPGGGRLNEQFFGPGTRLTVL.

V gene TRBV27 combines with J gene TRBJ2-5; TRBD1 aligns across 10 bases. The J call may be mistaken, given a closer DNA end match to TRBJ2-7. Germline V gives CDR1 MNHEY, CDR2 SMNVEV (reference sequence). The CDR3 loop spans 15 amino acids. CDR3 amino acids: CASSQRDRGTYEQYF. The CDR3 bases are TGTGCCAGCAGTCAACGGGACAGGGGTACCTACGAGCAGTACTTC.

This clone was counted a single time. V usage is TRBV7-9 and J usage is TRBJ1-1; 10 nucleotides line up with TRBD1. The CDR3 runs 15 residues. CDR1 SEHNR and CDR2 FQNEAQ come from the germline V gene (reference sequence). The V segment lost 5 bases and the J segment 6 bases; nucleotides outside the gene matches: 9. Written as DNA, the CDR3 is TGTGCCAGCAGCCCCCCCGGGACAGGGGAATCTGAAGCTTTCTTT. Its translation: CASSPPGTGESEAFF.

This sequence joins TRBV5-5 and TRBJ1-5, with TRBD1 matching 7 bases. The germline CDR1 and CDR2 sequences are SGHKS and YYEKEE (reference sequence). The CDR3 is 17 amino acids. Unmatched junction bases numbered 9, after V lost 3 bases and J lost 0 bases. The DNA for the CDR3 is TGTGCCAGCAGCTGGACAGGCGGGGCGAATAGCAATCAGCCCCAGCATTTT. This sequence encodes CASSWTGGANSNQPQHF. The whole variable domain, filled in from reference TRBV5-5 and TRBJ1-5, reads DAGVTQSPTHLIKTRGQQVTLRCSPISGHKSVSWYQQVLGQGPQFIFQYYEKEERGRGNFPDRFSARQFPNYSSELNVNALLLGDSALYLCASSWTGGANSNQPQHFGDGTRLSIL.

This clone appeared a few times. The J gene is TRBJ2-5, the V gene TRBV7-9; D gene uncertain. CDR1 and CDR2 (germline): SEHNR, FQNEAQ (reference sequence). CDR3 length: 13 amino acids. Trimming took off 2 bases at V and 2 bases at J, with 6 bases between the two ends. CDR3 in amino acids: CASSLSPQETQYF. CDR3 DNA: TGTGCCAGCAGCTTATCCCCTCAAGAGACCCAGTACTTC.

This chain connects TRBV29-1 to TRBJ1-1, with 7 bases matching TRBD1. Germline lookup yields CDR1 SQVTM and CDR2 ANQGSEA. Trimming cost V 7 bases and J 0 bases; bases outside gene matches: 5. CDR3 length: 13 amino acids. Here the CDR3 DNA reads TGCAGCGCGGTGGGACAGTTGAACACTGAAGCTTTCTTT. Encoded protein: CSAVGQLNTEAFF.

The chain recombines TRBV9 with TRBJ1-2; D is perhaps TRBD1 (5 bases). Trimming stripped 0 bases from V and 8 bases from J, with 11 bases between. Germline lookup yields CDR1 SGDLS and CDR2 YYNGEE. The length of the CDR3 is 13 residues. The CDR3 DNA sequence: TGTGCCAGCAGCGTAGAGGGGTCCGGAGGCTACACCTTC. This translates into CASSVEGSGGYTF.

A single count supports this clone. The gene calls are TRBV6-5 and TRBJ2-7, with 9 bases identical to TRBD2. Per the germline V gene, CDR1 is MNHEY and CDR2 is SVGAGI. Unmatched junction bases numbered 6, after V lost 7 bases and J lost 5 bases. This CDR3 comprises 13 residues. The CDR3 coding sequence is TGTGCCAGCATGGGCGGGAGGGCCCACGAGCAGTACTTC. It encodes CASMGGRAHEQYF.

In DNA, the CDR3 is TGTGCCAGCAGCCCATTGGGAGGCCGCACAGATACGCAGTATTTT. As protein: CASSPLGGRTDTQYF. V is TRBV14 and J is TRBJ2-3; weak D call: TRBD2 (6 bases). There are 15 residues in the CDR3. V was pared by 4 bases and J by 1 base, with 12 bases between. In germline, CDR1 is SGHDN, CDR2 FVKESK. Looking up the rest from reference TRBV14 and TRBJ2-3 gives the full variable domain: EAGVTQFPSHSVIEKGQTVTLRCDPISGHDNLYWYRRVMGKEIKFLLHFVKESKQDESGMPNNRFLAERTGGTYSTLKVQPAELEDSGVYFCASSPLGGRTDTQYFGPGTRLTVL.

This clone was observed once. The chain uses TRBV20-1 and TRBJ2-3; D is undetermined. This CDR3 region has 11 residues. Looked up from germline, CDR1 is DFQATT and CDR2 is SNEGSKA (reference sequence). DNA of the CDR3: TGCAGGATCGGTAGCACAGATACGCAGTATTTT. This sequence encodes CRIGSTDTQYF.

The CDR3 nucleotides read TGTGCCAGCAGCTTGCGCACTGAAGCTTTCTTT. This gives the protein CASSLRTEAFF. The chain has TRBV11-3 and TRBJ1-1; no reliable D call. Germline assignment: CDR1 SGHNT and CDR2 YENEEA. This CDR3 is 11 amino acids long. Trimming removed 3 bases at V and 4 bases at J, with 3 bases between. The complete variable domain, with remaining parts taken from reference TRBV11-3 and TRBJ1-1, reads EAGVVQSPRYKIIEKKQPVAFWCNPISGHNTLYWYLQNLGQGPELLIRYENEEAVDDSQLPKDRFSAERLKGVDSTLKIQPAELGDSAVYLCASSLRTEAFFGQGTRLTVV.